This T cell receptor beta chain derives from a study of CD8+ T cells in alopecia areata. Treatment meaning: oral pan-JAK inhibitor, 5-10 mg twice daily. Regarding this clone: Antigen specificity is unknown.

Extracted RNA was reverse transcribed into cDNA, the sequencing template. Sequenced by immunoSEQ multiplex PCR; TCRdb stores in-frame clones only, minus some. The profile shows 80,000 to 100,000 clones, 44% of them singletons. Study-wide findings and caveats: Sharing of TCR sequences between patients (possibly for HLA-related reasons) was less clear than in mice. When scalp samples are sequenced, resident alphabeta T cells of normal skin are also captured.

The sample here was CD8+ T cells sorted from blood, taken at week 24, from a patient treated with tofacitinib. The sequence came from a human donor with alopecia areata.

The CDR3 sequence is CASEGTGTFSYEQYF. CDR3 coding DNA: TGTGCCAGCGAAGGTACCGGGACTTTCTCCTACGAGCAGTACTTC. This chain joins TRBV2 and TRBJ2-7; D might be TRBD2 (6 bases). V gave up 8 bases and J gave up 0 bases, with 17 bases separating them. The germline gives CDR1 SNHLY, CDR2 FYNNEI. The CDR3 has 15 residues. Together with reference TRBV2 and TRBJ2-7, the CDR3 gives the full variable domain: EPEVTQTPSHQVTQMGQEVILRCVPISNHLYFYWYRQILGQKVEFLVSFYNNEISEKSEIFDDQFSVERPDGSNFTLKIRSTKLEDSAMYFCASEGTGTFSYEQYFGPGTRLTVT.